This T cell receptor beta chain was sequenced for a study of blood T cells in healthy people across ages. It was with a sample-barcoded 5' primer and a J-beta primer mix that a second PCR of about 6 to 12 cycles was run. The authors tagged each cDNA molecule using a template-switch adaptor with 12 random nucleotides. TCRdb re-analysed the 5' RACE reads in MiXCR, keeping a single row per CDR3 protein. Counted here are about 1.5 million distinct CDR3 sequences, 35% to 45% occurring once; the ten biggest clones make up approximately 4.1%. The material sequenced was blood. The TCR comes from a woman aged 18-29 years in good health.

CDR3 sequence (DNA): TGCAGTGCTCAGAGAGAGATTAACACTGAAGCTTTCTTT. This gives the protein CSAQREINTEAFF. The chain uses TRBV20-1 and TRBJ1-1; D gene uncertain. The V and J ends lost 5 bases and 2 bases respectively, with 12 bases between them. The germline gives CDR1 DFQATT, CDR2 SNEGSKA (reference sequence). This CDR3 is built from 13 residues.